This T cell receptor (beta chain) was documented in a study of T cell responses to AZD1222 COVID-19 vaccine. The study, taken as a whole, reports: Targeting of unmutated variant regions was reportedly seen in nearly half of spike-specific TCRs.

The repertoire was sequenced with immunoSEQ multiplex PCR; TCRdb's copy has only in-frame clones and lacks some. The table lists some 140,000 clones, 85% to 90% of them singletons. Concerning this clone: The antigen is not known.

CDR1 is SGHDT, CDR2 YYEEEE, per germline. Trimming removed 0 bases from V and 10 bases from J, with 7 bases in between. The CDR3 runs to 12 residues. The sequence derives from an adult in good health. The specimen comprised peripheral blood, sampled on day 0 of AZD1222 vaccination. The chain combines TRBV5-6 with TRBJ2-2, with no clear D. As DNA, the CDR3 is TGTGCCAGCAGCTTGGTAACACCGGAGCTGTTTTTT. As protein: CASSLVTPELFF.